This T cell receptor beta chain was captured in a study of T cells in Graves' hyperthyroidism and ophthalmopathy. In the ophthalmopathy cohort, Clinical Activity Score was at least 3, NOSPECS grade at least 4, and duration under 3 months. Criteria for exclusion of patients were uncontrolled infection, other autoimmune disease, pregnancy or lactation. Thyroid ultrasound and orbital computed tomography, with clinical symptoms and serum thyroxine and TRAb, informed diagnoses. With regard to this clonotype: Because the CDR3 is missing its conserved closing phenylalanine or tryptophan, this is likely a read error.

This CDR3 contains 18 residues. V shed 0 bases and J shed 0 bases, with 18 bases lying between them. In germline, CDR1 is MGHDK, CDR2 SYGVNS. Using RNA transcripts as the source, TCR beta CDR3 regions were amplified. HTBI primers were the set used in a first-round RT-PCR of the TCR CDR3. Using its own MiXCR run on the multiplex PCR reads, TCRdb lists one record per CDR3 protein. The sample shows nearly 250,000 distinct CDR3 sequences, about a sixth of them seen only once. The chain is built from TRBV25-1 and TRBJ2-7; D is possibly TRBD1 (6 bases). This receptor was obtained from a woman between 18 and 29 years old with Graves' ophthalmopathy. Sequencing was carried out using blood. CDR3 region: CASSEYGVEDSRSYEQYL. Written as DNA, the CDR3 is TGTGCCAGCAGTGAATATGGGGTTGAGGACAGTCGCTCCTACGAGCAGTACCTC.